The 2 T cell receptor beta chains below all came from one sample that was sequenced in a study of shared clonotypes between healthy human individuals. The data were produced by immunoSEQ multiplex PCR, yet TCRdb's version contains in-frame clones alone and is incomplete. The data contain under 1,100,000 clones, approximately 78% of them singletons. Sequenced sample: memory CD4+ T cells from PBMCs. Subset noted: CD45RA-negative fraction. The receptors were sampled from a man between 18 and 35 years old in good health. Some clones in this sample may be carry-over from other donors' samples.

The chain combines TRBV4-3 with TRBJ2-1; TRBD2 matches at 7 bases. The CDR3 spans 16 residues. CDR1 and CDR2 (germline): LGHNA, YSLEER. Trimming at V came to 0 bases and at J to 7 bases, leaving 9 bases not matched to a gene. Here the CDR3 reads CASSQDERVGGNEQFF. The CDR3 nucleotides read TGCGCCAGCAGCCAAGATGAAAGGGTGGGGGGGAATGAGCAGTTCTTC.

To note about this clone: With only one base between it and a far larger clone, this is likely a read error. The chain recombines TRBV29-1 with TRBJ1-1, with D tentatively TRBD1 (6 bases). The CDR3 totals 15 residues. The V gene's germline CDR1 is SQVTM and CDR2 ANQGSEA. Here the CDR3 reads CSGGGGWGMNIEAFF. The CDR3 DNA reads TGCAGCGGTGGGGGCGGGTGGGGAATGAACATTGAAGCTTTCTTT.